These 17 T cell receptor beta chains came from one sample sequenced in a study of early T cells in non-severe SARS-CoV-2 infection. TCRdb ran MiXCR on the 5' RACE reads and lists one entry per CDR3 protein. The table lists 25,000 to 35,000 distinct CDR3 sequences, around 7% of them singletons. Sequenced sample: whole blood. These TCRs come from an adult who was a healthcare worker with PCR-confirmed SARS-CoV-2 infection or an uninfected control (not recorded which).

This clonotype was recorded at least ten times. The chain employs TRBV4-2 and TRBJ1-1, with D possibly TRBD1 on 5 matching bases. V was pared by 4 bases and J by 1 base, with 7 bases between. Germline lookup yields CDR1 LGHNA and CDR2 YNFKEQ. The CDR3 is 13 amino acids. DNA for the CDR3: TGTGCCAGCAGCCGGGGGGAGAACACTGAAGCTTTCTTT. Amino acids: CASSRGENTEAFF.

This clonotype was seen many times. The chain joins TRBV5-4 to TRBJ2-7; 8 bases are a match to TRBD1. The CDR3 loop spans 15 amino acids. V shed 4 bases and J 3 bases; nucleotides not matched to a gene: 9. The germline V gene has CDR1 SGHNT and CDR2 YYREEE (reference sequence). The DNA of the CDR3 is TGTGCCAGCAGCACCCACGGGACAGGCATCTACGAGCAGTACTTC. Protein sequence: CASSTHGTGIYEQYF.

This clonotype is a singleton in its sample. J is TRBJ1-2 and V is TRBV18; D perhaps matches TRBD1 (6 bases). CDR3 length equals 15 residues. V lost 6 bases to trimming and J lost 4 bases, with 18 bases between them. Germline loops: CDR1 KGHSH, CDR2 LQKENI. CDR3 amino acids: CASSQAGDHSYGYTF. The CDR3 DNA reads as TGTGCCAGCTCCCAGGCAGGGGACCATAGCTATGGCTACACCTTC.

This clonotype was counted ten times or more. The DNA for the CDR3 is TGTGCCAGCTCACCAAGCGGGGGGGCGTACGAGCAGTACTTC. Translation: CASSPSGGAYEQYF. The V and J genes are TRBV18 and TRBJ2-7; TRBD2 agrees at 10 bases. Germline V gene lookup returns CDR1 KGHSH and CDR2 LQKENI. The CDR3 has 14 residues. The V segment lost 2 bases and the J segment 4 bases; nucleotides outside the gene matches: 2. Full variable domain (missing parts from reference TRBV18 and TRBJ2-7): NAGVMQNPRHLVRRRGQEARLRCSPMKGHSHVYWYRQLPEEGLKFMVYLQKENIIDESGMPKERFSAEFPKEGPSILRIQQVVRGDSAAYFCASSPSGGAYEQYFGPGTRLTVT.

Worth noting for this clonotype: A much bigger clone sits one base away, suggesting this may be a read error. J is TRBJ1-2 and V is TRBV12-3 or TRBV12-4; 7 nucleotides align to TRBD1. With 6 bases clipped from V and 4 bases from J, the junction kept 11 bases outside the gene matches. The CDR3 extends over 15 amino acids. The CDR3 loop reads CASSSSHGDSYGYTF. As DNA, the CDR3 is TGTGCCAGCAGCTCAAGCCACGGGGACAGCTATGGCTACACCTTC.

The sample holds many counts of this clonotype. V is TRBV5-1 and J is TRBJ2-3; the D call may be TRBD1 or TRBD2 (6 bases each). This CDR3 contains 16 residues. Germline loops: CDR1 SGHRS, CDR2 YFSETQ. V was cut by 4 bases and J by 1 base, with 16 bases left in between. The CDR3 DNA reads TGCGCCAGCAGCCTTCCGGGGGCGCAGGGCACAGATACGCAGTATTTT. It codes for CASSLPGAQGTDTQYF. Supplemented by reference TRBV5-1 and TRBJ2-3, the full variable domain reads KAGVTQTPRYLIKTRGQQVTLSCSPISGHRSVSWYQQTPGQGLQFLFEYFSETQRNKGNFPGRFSGRQFSNSRSEMNVSTLELGDSALYLCASSLPGAQGTDTQYFGPGTRLTVL.

This clonotype was counted many times. The CDR3 loop reads CASRQGANSYNEQFF. In DNA form, the CDR3 reads TGTGCCAGCAGACAGGGGGCGAACTCCTACAATGAGCAGTTCTTC. This sequence joins TRBV25-1 and TRBJ2-1; 9 positions agree with TRBD1. V trimming: 6 bases; J trimming: 0 bases; junction bases outside the gene matches: 3. The CDR3 covers 15 residues. CDR1 is MGHDK, CDR2 SYGVNS, per germline. The full variable domain, in which reference TRBV25-1 and TRBJ2-1 provide the parts outside the CDR3, is EADIYQTPRYLVIGTGKKITLECSQTMGHDKMYWYQQDPGMELHLIHYSYGVNSTEKGDLSSESTVSRIRTEHFPLTLESARPSHTSQYLCASRQGANSYNEQFFGPGTRLTVL.

CDR3 in DNA: TGTGCCAGCAGCTTAACGACCCAGCCCCTAGCCAAAAACATTCAGTACTTC. As protein: CASSLTTQPLAKNIQYF. The chain joins TRBV7-3 to TRBJ2-4; D is unclear. Germline V CDR1 and CDR2: SGHTA, FQGTGA. V was shortened by 0 bases and J by 0 bases, with 12 bases between the two germline ends. The CDR3 contains 17 residues.

There are many counts of this clonotype. The rearrangement links TRBV2 to TRBJ1-1; D remains ambiguous. Between the trimmed V and J ends, which lost 2 bases and 5 bases, there was a span of 3 bases. Germline V CDR1 and CDR2: SNHLY, FYNNEI. The CDR3 is made up of 11 amino acids. CDR3 sequence (DNA): TGTGCCAGCAGTGAACGGACTGAAGCTTTCTTT. Its protein is CASSERTEAFF.

This clonotype was detected ten times or more. The chain links TRBV7-2 to TRBJ2-1, with 11 bases that match TRBD2. Germline V CDR1 and CDR2: SGHTA, FQGNSA. CDR3 length: 16 amino acids. J lost 2 bases, V lost 1 base, and 1 base had no gene match. CDR3 amino acids: CASSLGLAGTYNEQFF. As DNA, the CDR3 is TGTGCCAGCAGCTTAGGACTAGCGGGGACCTACAATGAGCAGTTCTTC.

This clonotype appeared many times. The CDR3 here is CASSLSRTGPEKLFF. In DNA form, the CDR3 reads TGTGCCAGCAGTTTATCCCGGACAGGACCTGAAAAACTGTTTTTT. The rearrangement links TRBV28 to TRBJ1-4, with 7 bases matching TRBD1. The CDR3 is 15 residues long. CDR1 and CDR2 (germline): MDHEN, SYDVKM. Losses at the gene ends were 1 base for V and 7 bases for J; bases not matched to a gene: 6.

The chain links TRBV3-1 to TRBJ1-4; D possibly corresponds to TRBD1 (6 bases). Looked up from germline, CDR1 is LGHDT and CDR2 is YNNKEL (reference sequence). The CDR3 is 16 amino acids. Trimming stripped 4 bases from V and 8 bases from J, with 20 bases between. The CDR3 sequence: CASSRRGRGAREKLFF. The DNA for the CDR3 is TGTGCCAGCAGCCGCCGAGGCAGGGGCGCCAGGGAAAAACTGTTTTTT.

This clonotype was counted at least ten times. The chain uses TRBV7-9 and TRBJ2-5, with unresolved D. CDR1 SEHNR and CDR2 FQNEAQ come from the germline V gene (reference sequence). The CDR3 consists of 13 residues. V dropped 6 bases and J dropped 3 bases, with 11 bases sitting between them. As DNA, the CDR3 is TGTGCCAGCAGGCCTGCTGGGGAAGAGACCCAGTACTTC. Its translation: CASRPAGEETQYF.

Turning to this clonotype: Compared with germline, one end of the junction differs, possibly owing to a read error. The chain is built from TRBV5-1 and TRBJ2-5, with D possibly being TRBD2 (5 bases). Germline CDR1 reads SGHRS; CDR2 reads YFSETQ. The CDR3 contains 14 residues. The CDR3 protein is CASSLLVFGETRYF. The CDR3 nucleotides are TGCGCCAGCAGCTTGTTAGTGTTCGGGGAGACCCGGTACTTC.

This clonotype has at least ten counts. The V call is TRBV7-2, the J call TRBJ2-1; 9 nucleotides line up with TRBD2. Germline V gene data show CDR1 as SGHTA and CDR2 as FQGNSA. The J segment lost 2 bases and the V segment lost 5 bases, leaving 4 bases of the junction unmatched. There are 15 residues in the CDR3. The CDR3, as DNA: TGTGCCAGCAGCCTGACTAGCGGCCCCTACAATGAGCAGTTCTTC. Its protein is CASSLTSGPYNEQFF. The full variable domain, completed using reference TRBV7-2 and TRBJ2-1, is GAGVSQSPSNKVTEKGKDVELRCDPISGHTALYWYRQSLGQGLEFLIYFQGNSAPDKSGLPSDRFSAERTGGSVSTLTIQRTQQEDSAVYLCASSLTSGPYNEQFFGPGTRLTVL.

This clonotype showed up many times. The chain joins TRBV10-3 to TRBJ2-7, with 8 nucleotides matching TRBD1. The ends lost 3 bases at V and 0 bases at J; junction bases unmatched: 7. This CDR3 has 16 residues. The germline V gene encodes CDR1 ENHRY and CDR2 SYGVKD. CDR3 amino acids: CAISDVRQGFSYEQYF. As DNA, the CDR3 is TGTGCCATCAGTGACGTCCGACAGGGGTTCTCCTACGAGCAGTACTTC.

This clonotype has a handful of counts. The chain has TRBV4-1 and TRBJ2-5; 8 nucleotides match TRBD2. The V gene's germline CDR1 is MGHRA and CDR2 YSYEKL. The CDR3 length is 17 residues. J gave up 4 bases and V 1 base, and 11 bases lay outside the gene matches. The DNA for the CDR3 is TGCGCCAGCAGCCAAGGGGTGACAGCGGGGGAACGAGAGACCCAGTACTTC. This sequence encodes CASSQGVTAGERETQYF.